Given below is one T cell receptor (beta chain) in context. Its antigen is undetermined. This specimen belongs to a study of PD-1 blockade in classical Hodgkin lymphoma. Findings and limits, study-wide: TCR diversity at baseline was reported to be reduced in newly diagnosed patients relative to healthy donors. What drove the repertoire differences, possibly disease activity or prior therapy, has not been defined.

Some clones are missing from TCRdb's copy, which holds only in-frame ones; the method was immunoSEQ multiplex PCR. The sample lists around 26,000 clones; around 90% were seen once. The time point was: newly diagnosed, previously untreated cHL patient sample. Researchers used magnetic negative selection to pull out pure CD4+ T cells from thawed PBMCs. It was PBMCs in newly diagnosed, untreated classical Hodgkin lymphoma that served as comparison. This receptor was identified in a human donor with classical Hodgkin lymphoma. Sequences were obtained from CD4+ T cells from blood.

In DNA, the CDR3 is TGTGCCAGCAAGACAAGGGGGCGTAACTATGGCTACACCTTC. Translation: CASKTRGRNYGYTF. The chain joins TRBV6-5 to TRBJ1-2, with 7 bases identical to TRBD1. The junction had 6 bases not matched to a gene; V was cut back by 7 bases and J by 1 base. CDR1 and CDR2 (germline): MNHEY, SVGAGI. This CDR3 has 14 residues.